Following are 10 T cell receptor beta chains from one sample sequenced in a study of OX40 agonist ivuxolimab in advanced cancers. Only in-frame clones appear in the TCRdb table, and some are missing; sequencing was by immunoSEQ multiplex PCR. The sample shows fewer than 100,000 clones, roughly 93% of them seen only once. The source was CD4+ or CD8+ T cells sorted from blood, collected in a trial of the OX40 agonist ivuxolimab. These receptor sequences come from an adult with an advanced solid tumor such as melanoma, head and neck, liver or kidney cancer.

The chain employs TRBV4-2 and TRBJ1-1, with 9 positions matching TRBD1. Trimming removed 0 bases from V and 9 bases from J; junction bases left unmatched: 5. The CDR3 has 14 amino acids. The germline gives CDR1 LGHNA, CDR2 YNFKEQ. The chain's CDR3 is CASSQEGGTGKAFF. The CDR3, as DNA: TGTGCCAGCAGCCAAGAGGGTGGGACAGGGAAAGCTTTCTTT.

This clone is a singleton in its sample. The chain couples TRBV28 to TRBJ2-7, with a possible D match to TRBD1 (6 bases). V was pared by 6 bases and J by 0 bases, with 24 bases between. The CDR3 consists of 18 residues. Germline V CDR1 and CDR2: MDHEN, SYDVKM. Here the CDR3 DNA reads TGTGCCAGCAGGGGATTGGGGGCGAGTCCCCTTTACTCCTACGAGCAGTACTTC. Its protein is CASRGLGASPLYSYEQYF.

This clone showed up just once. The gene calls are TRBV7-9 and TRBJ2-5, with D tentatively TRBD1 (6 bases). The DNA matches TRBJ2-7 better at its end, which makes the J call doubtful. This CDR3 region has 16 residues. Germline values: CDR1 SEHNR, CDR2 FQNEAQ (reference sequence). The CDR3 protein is CASSLNPGQGYYEQYF. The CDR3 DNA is TGTGCCAGCAGCTTAAACCCGGGGCAGGGGTACTACGAGCAGTACTTC.

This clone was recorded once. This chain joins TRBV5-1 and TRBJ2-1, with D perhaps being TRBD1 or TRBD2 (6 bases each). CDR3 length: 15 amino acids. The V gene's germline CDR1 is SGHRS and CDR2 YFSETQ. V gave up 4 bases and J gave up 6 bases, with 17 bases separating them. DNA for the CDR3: TGCGCCAGCAGCCCCTGGAGGGCAGGGGCCAATGAGCAGTTCTTC. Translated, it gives CASSPWRAGANEQFF.

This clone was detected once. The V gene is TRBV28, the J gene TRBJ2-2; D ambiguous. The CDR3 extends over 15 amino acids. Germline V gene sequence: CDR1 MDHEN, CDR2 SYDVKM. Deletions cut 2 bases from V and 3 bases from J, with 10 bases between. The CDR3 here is CASSLTPSYTGELFF. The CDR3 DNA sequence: TGTGCCAGCAGTTTAACCCCCAGTTACACCGGGGAGCTGTTTTTT.

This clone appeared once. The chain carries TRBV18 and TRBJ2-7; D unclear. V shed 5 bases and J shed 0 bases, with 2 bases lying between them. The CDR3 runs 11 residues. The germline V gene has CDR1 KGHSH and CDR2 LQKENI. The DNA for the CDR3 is TGTGCCAGCTCAGCCTCCTACGAGCAGTACTTC. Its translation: CASSASYEQYF.

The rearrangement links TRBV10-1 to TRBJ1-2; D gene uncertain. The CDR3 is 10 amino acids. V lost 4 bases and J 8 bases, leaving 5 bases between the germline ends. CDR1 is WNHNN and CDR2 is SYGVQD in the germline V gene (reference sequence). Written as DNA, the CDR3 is TGCGCCAGCAGTGTGGAAGGCTACACCTTC. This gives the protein CASSVEGYTF.

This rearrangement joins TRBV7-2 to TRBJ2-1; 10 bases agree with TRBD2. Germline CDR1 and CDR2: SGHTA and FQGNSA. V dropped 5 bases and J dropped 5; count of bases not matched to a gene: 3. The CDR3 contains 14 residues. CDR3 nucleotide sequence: TGTGCCAGCAGCCTGGGACTAGCGAACAATGAGCAGTTCTTC. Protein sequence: CASSLGLANNEQFF.

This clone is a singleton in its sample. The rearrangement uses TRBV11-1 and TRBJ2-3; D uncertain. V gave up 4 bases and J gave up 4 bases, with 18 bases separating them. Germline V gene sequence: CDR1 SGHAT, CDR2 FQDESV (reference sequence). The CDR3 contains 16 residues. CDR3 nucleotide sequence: TGTGCCAGCAGCTGGGCCGGAACAATGGGGTCAGATACGCAGTATTTT. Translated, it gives CASSWAGTMGSDTQYF.

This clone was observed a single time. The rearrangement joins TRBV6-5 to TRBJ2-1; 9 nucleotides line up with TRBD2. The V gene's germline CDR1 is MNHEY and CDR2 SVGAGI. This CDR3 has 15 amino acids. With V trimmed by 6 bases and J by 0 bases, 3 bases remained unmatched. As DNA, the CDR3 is TGTGCCAGCAGCATTAGCGGGAGCTCCTACAATGAGCAGTTCTTC. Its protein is CASSISGSSYNEQFF.